This T cell receptor beta chain was sequenced in a study of shared clonotypes between healthy human individuals. Participating donors were healthy, HIV-negative adults free of recent acute infections or vaccinations. All donors were Caucasian adults living in Nashville, Tennessee. The assay was immunoSEQ multiplex PCR, and TCRdb's table has in-frame clones only and misses some. The sample carries roughly 2,500,000 clones, 93% recorded once. The CDR3 is made up of 15 amino acids. Trimming stripped 5 bases from V and 5 bases from J, with 18 bases between. Germline CDR1 reads SGHNT; CDR2 reads YENEEA. This clonotype was sampled from a man between 18 and 35 years old in good health. Some clones in this sample may be carry-over from other donors' samples. The chain links TRBV11-3 to TRBJ2-5, with D perhaps assigned TRBD1 or TRBD2 (5 bases each). The specimen was naive CD4+ T cells from PBMCs. Documented subset: CD45RA+ positively selected. Here the CDR3 DNA reads TGTGCCAGCAGCCGAAGTGGGGAAGGGGAGGAGACCCAGTACTTC. This encodes CASSRSGEGEETQYF. Using reference TRBV11-3 and TRBJ2-5 for the parts outside the CDR3, the full variable domain is EAGVVQSPRYKIIEKKQPVAFWCNPISGHNTLYWYLQNLGQGPELLIRYENEEAVDDSQLPKDRFSAERLKGVDSTLKIQPAELGDSAVYLCASSRSGEGEETQYFGPGTRLLVL.